A selection of T cell receptor beta chains follows, all from one sample in a study of blood T cell repertoires in COVID-19. Here immunoSEQ multiplex PCR was the method, and the copy in TCRdb shows in-frame clones only, minus some. Here the sample spans about 260,000 clones, about 90% being singletons. Sequenced: peripheral blood. The receptors come from a woman in her thirties or forties who had recovered from COVID-19. Both conserved end residues are part of each CDR3. D genes are given only for firm matches. Some rows have no size entry. The others give once, few or many, or a class for an expanded clone.

cdr3_nt: TGTGCCAGCAGTGTCGAATGGCAGGGGGCGACCTACGAGCAGTACTTC
cdr3_aa: CASSVEWQGATYEQYF
clone_size: NA
d_call: TRBD1
cdr3_length: 16
v_call: TRBV6-1
j_call: TRBJ2-7

cdr3_nt: TGTGCCAGCAGTACCCGGGACAGGGGGGACAATGAGCAGTTCTTC
cdr3_aa: CASSTRDRGDNEQFF
clone_size: once
d_call: TRBD1
cdr3_length: 15
v_call: TRBV5-4
j_call: TRBJ2-1

cdr3_nt: TGTGCCAGCAGCTTAGATCCCGCCGGGACAGGCTATGGCTACACCTTC
cdr3_aa: CASSLDPAGTGYGYTF
clone_size: once
d_call: TRBD1
cdr3_length: 16
v_call: TRBV11-2
j_call: TRBJ1-2

cdr3_nt: TGTGCCAGCAGTTACGGAGGACGACAGGAGAGGGCCGGGGAGCTGTTTTTT
cdr3_aa: CASSYGGRQERAGELFF
clone_size: NA
d_call: NA
cdr3_length: 17
v_call: TRBV25-1
j_call: TRBJ2-2

cdr3_nt: TGTGCCAGCAGTTTAGGGGGGGCTCTAACTGAAGCTTTCTTT
cdr3_aa: CASSLGGALTEAFF
clone_size: NA
d_call: NA
cdr3_length: 14
v_call: TRBV27
j_call: TRBJ1-1

cdr3_nt: TGCGCCAGCAGCTGGGGGACAGGGGCCTACGAGCAGTACTTC
cdr3_aa: CASSWGTGAYEQYF
clone_size: once
d_call: TRBD1
cdr3_length: 14
v_call: TRBV5-1
j_call: TRBJ2-7

cdr3_nt: TGCGCCAGCAGATTCGTTGGCGGAGGGGGGGATGAGCAGTTCTTC
cdr3_aa: CASRFVGGGGDEQFF
clone_size: NA
d_call: NA
cdr3_length: 15
v_call: TRBV5-1
j_call: TRBJ2-1

cdr3_nt: TGCGCCAGCAGCCTGGGGGGAACAGGGGAGAGAGGCTACACCTTC
cdr3_aa: CASSLGGTGERGYTF
clone_size: NA
d_call: TRBD1
cdr3_length: 15
v_call: TRBV5-1
j_call: TRBJ1-2

cdr3_nt: TGCGCCAGCAGCCACCCCGGGACAGGGGGCTACGAGCAGTACTTC
cdr3_aa: CASSHPGTGGYEQYF
clone_size: NA
d_call: TRBD1
cdr3_length: 15
v_call: TRBV5-1
j_call: TRBJ2-7

cdr3_nt: TGCGCCAGCAGCCCTGGAGGGAGGGGCTATGAGCAGTTCTTC
cdr3_aa: CASSPGGRGYEQFF
clone_size: NA
d_call: TRBD2
cdr3_length: 14
v_call: TRBV5-1
j_call: TRBJ2-1

cdr3_nt: TGTGCCAGTAGTCCGCCCGGGGGAATTCCCCAGTACTTC
cdr3_aa: CASSPPGGIPQYF
clone_size: NA
d_call: NA
cdr3_length: 13
v_call: TRBV19
j_call: TRBJ2-5

cdr3_nt: TGTGCCAGCGCTAAGACCCTCCAACAGGCGAACACTGAAGCTTTCTTT
cdr3_aa: CASAKTLQQANTEAFF
clone_size: few
d_call: NA
cdr3_length: 16
v_call: TRBV5-4
j_call: TRBJ1-1

cdr3_nt: TGTGCCAGTAGTTCTTGGGGGGAAAGTGTCTCAGATACGCAGTATTTT
cdr3_aa: CASSSWGESVSDTQYF
clone_size: NA
d_call: NA
cdr3_length: 16
v_call: TRBV19
j_call: TRBJ2-3

cdr3_nt: TGTGCCAGCAGCGTTGGAGGAACTAATGAAAAACTGTTTTTT
cdr3_aa: CASSVGGTNEKLFF
clone_size: NA
d_call: NA
cdr3_length: 14
v_call: TRBV9
j_call: TRBJ1-4

cdr3_nt: TGTGCCAGCAGGATGGGGGGGGTTAACAATGAGCAGTTCTTC
cdr3_aa: CASRMGGVNNEQFF
clone_size: NA
d_call: TRBD2
cdr3_length: 14
v_call: TRBV27
j_call: TRBJ2-1

cdr3_nt: TGCGCCAGCAGCCGCAACCCAAGGGACAGGGGAAACTATGGCTACACCTTC
cdr3_aa: CASSRNPRDRGNYGYTF
clone_size: NA
d_call: TRBD1
cdr3_length: 17
v_call: TRBV5-1
j_call: TRBJ1-2

cdr3_nt: TGCGCCAGCTATACGTCCGGGACAGGGAATTACGAGCAGTACTTC
cdr3_aa: CASYTSGTGNYEQYF
clone_size: few
d_call: TRBD1
cdr3_length: 15
v_call: TRBV10-1
j_call: TRBJ2-7

cdr3_nt: TGTGCCTGGGGCCATTTGACTAGCGGGGGCCCAGAGGAGTTCTTC
cdr3_aa: CAWGHLTSGGPEEFF
clone_size: NA
d_call: TRBD2
cdr3_length: 15
v_call: TRBV30
j_call: TRBJ2-1

cdr3_nt: TGTGCCAGCAGCTTAGTGCGGGACAGGGAGCAGTACTTC
cdr3_aa: CASSLVRDREQYF
clone_size: NA
d_call: TRBD1
cdr3_length: 13
v_call: TRBV7-2
j_call: TRBJ2-7

cdr3_nt: TGTGCCAGTACCCAGGACAGGACTTACAATGAGCAGTTCTTC
cdr3_aa: CASTQDRTYNEQFF
clone_size: NA
d_call: TRBD1
cdr3_length: 14
v_call: TRBV19
j_call: TRBJ2-1

cdr3_nt: TGTGCCAGCAGCTTGGAGGGACTCTATGGCTACACCTTC
cdr3_aa: CASSLEGLYGYTF
clone_size: NA
d_call: NA
cdr3_length: 13
v_call: TRBV5-6
j_call: TRBJ1-2

cdr3_nt: TGTGCCTGGAGTACCCCACAGATAGCCAAAAACATTCAGTACTTC
cdr3_aa: CAWSTPQIAKNIQYF
clone_size: NA
d_call: NA
cdr3_length: 15
v_call: TRBV30
j_call: TRBJ2-4

cdr3_nt: TGTGCCAGCAGTACCCAGGGGGCCAACATTCAGTACTTC
cdr3_aa: CASSTQGANIQYF
clone_size: NA
d_call: TRBD1
cdr3_length: 13
v_call: TRBV6-2/TRBV6-3
j_call: TRBJ2-4

cdr3_nt: TGTGCCAGCAGCTTCGAAGGGGGCAGGAGCCCCAGATCGGTTACGCAGTATTTT
cdr3_aa: CASSFEGGRSPRSVTQYF
clone_size: once
d_call: TRBD1
cdr3_length: 18
v_call: TRBV5-6
j_call: TRBJ2-3

cdr3_nt: TGTGCCAGTAGTATAGACGCGGAAGAAAAACTGTTTTTT
cdr3_aa: CASSIDAEEKLFF
clone_size: NA
d_call: NA
cdr3_length: 13
v_call: TRBV19
j_call: TRBJ1-4

cdr3_nt: TGCGCCAGCAGCTTGGGCTACAGCTCTGGAAACACCATATATTTT
cdr3_aa: CASSLGYSSGNTIYF
clone_size: NA
d_call: NA
cdr3_length: 15
v_call: TRBV5-1
j_call: TRBJ1-3

cdr3_nt: TGTGCCAGCAGCTTAGTGAGGGAATTGCAGTTCTTC
cdr3_aa: CASSLVRELQFF
clone_size: NA
d_call: NA
cdr3_length: 12
v_call: TRBV7-9
j_call: TRBJ2-1

cdr3_nt: TGCGCCAGCGGACTCACCGGGAACACTGAAGCTTTCTTT
cdr3_aa: CASGLTGNTEAFF
clone_size: NA
d_call: NA
cdr3_length: 13
v_call: TRBV4-1
j_call: TRBJ1-1

cdr3_nt: TGCAGTGCTAGTGGGAACAGGGGTCCTAACGAGCAGTACTTC
cdr3_aa: CSASGNRGPNEQYF
clone_size: NA
d_call: TRBD1
cdr3_length: 14
v_call: TRBV20-1
j_call: TRBJ2-7

cdr3_nt: TGTGCCAGCGGGACATATAGCAATCAGCCCCAGCATTTT
cdr3_aa: CASGTYSNQPQHF
clone_size: NA
d_call: NA
cdr3_length: 13
v_call: TRBV6-5
j_call: TRBJ1-5

cdr3_nt: TGTGCCAGCAGCCTGCGGCGGGGGGACCAAGAGACCCAGTACTTC
cdr3_aa: CASSLRRGDQETQYF
clone_size: NA
d_call: TRBD2
cdr3_length: 15
v_call: TRBV3-1/TRBV3-2
j_call: TRBJ2-5

cdr3_nt: TGTGCCAGCAGCTTAGGGACGGGGAGGGATTCACCCCTCCACTTT
cdr3_aa: CASSLGTGRDSPLHF
clone_size: NA
d_call: NA
cdr3_length: 15
v_call: TRBV5-4
j_call: TRBJ1-6

cdr3_nt: TGTGCCAGCAGCCATCACTTAAAGACTAGGGCGTCAAACTATGGCTACACCTTC
cdr3_aa: CASSHHLKTRASNYGYTF
clone_size: NA
d_call: NA
cdr3_length: 18
v_call: TRBV14
j_call: TRBJ1-2

cdr3_nt: TGCGCCAGCAGCCCCGGACAGGGTGGGGAGACCCAGTACTTC
cdr3_aa: CASSPGQGGETQYF
clone_size: NA
d_call: TRBD1
cdr3_length: 14
v_call: TRBV5-1
j_call: TRBJ2-5

cdr3_nt: TGTGCCAGCAGCGGAGAGAGAACTGAAGCTTTCTTT
cdr3_aa: CASSGERTEAFF
clone_size: NA
d_call: NA
cdr3_length: 12
v_call: TRBV3-1/TRBV3-2
j_call: TRBJ1-1

cdr3_nt: TGTGCCACCTCCGCCCTCAGAACCGGGGAGCTGTTTTTT
cdr3_aa: CATSALRTGELFF
clone_size: NA
d_call: NA
cdr3_length: 13
v_call: TRBV7-9
j_call: TRBJ2-2

cdr3_nt: TGTGCCAGCAGCCCGGACAGGGGCTTTATCCTTAGCAATCAGCCCCAGCATTTT
cdr3_aa: CASSPDRGFILSNQPQHF
clone_size: NA
d_call: TRBD1
cdr3_length: 18
v_call: TRBV5-5
j_call: TRBJ1-5

cdr3_nt: TGTGCCAGTAGTTTCGGTTACTACAATGAGCAGTTCTTC
cdr3_aa: CASSFGYYNEQFF
clone_size: NA
d_call: NA
cdr3_length: 13
v_call: TRBV19
j_call: TRBJ2-1

cdr3_nt: TGCAGCGTTGAGGGTCAGGGACGGGAGTCCGGCTACACCTTC
cdr3_aa: CSVEGQGRESGYTF
clone_size: NA
d_call: NA
cdr3_length: 14
v_call: TRBV29-1
j_call: TRBJ1-2

cdr3_nt: TGTGCCACCAGCACCCCGGGACAGGGTCCCTACGAGCAGTACTTC
cdr3_aa: CATSTPGQGPYEQYF
clone_size: NA
d_call: TRBD1
cdr3_length: 15
v_call: TRBV15
j_call: TRBJ2-7

cdr3_nt: TGTGCCAGCATCAGGGCTCCGGGCCCCTACTACGAGCAGTACTTC
cdr3_aa: CASIRAPGPYYEQYF
clone_size: NA
d_call: NA
cdr3_length: 15
v_call: TRBV6-5
j_call: TRBJ2-7

cdr3_nt: TGCGCCAGCAGCCCAAGCGGGGGGGACAATGAGCAGTTCTTC
cdr3_aa: CASSPSGGDNEQFF
clone_size: once
d_call: TRBD2
cdr3_length: 14
v_call: TRBV5-1
j_call: TRBJ2-1

cdr3_nt: TGTGCCAGCAGCTCCGGGGGGCTCCCAAGTGTTGATACGCAGTATTTT
cdr3_aa: CASSSGGLPSVDTQYF
clone_size: once
d_call: NA
cdr3_length: 16
v_call: TRBV5-4
j_call: TRBJ2-3

cdr3_nt: TGTGCCAGTAGCGGGACAGTTAGCAATCAGCCCCAGCATTTT
cdr3_aa: CASSGTVSNQPQHF
clone_size: once
d_call: TRBD1
cdr3_length: 14
v_call: TRBV19
j_call: TRBJ1-5

cdr3_nt: TGTGCCAGCAGTTATACTCCAGGGACTGAAGCTTTCTTT
cdr3_aa: CASSYTPGTEAFF
clone_size: NA
d_call: NA
cdr3_length: 13
v_call: TRBV6-5
j_call: TRBJ1-1

cdr3_nt: TGCGCCAGCAGCTTAGGACTCTCCAATGAGCAGTTCTTC
cdr3_aa: CASSLGLSNEQFF
clone_size: NA
d_call: NA
cdr3_length: 13
v_call: TRBV5-1
j_call: TRBJ2-1

cdr3_nt: TGTGCCAGCAGCTTAGGCCTACCCGACACAGATACGCAGTATTTT
cdr3_aa: CASSLGLPDTDTQYF
clone_size: NA
d_call: NA
cdr3_length: 15
v_call: TRBV7-2
j_call: TRBJ2-3

cdr3_nt: TGCGCCAGCAGCCTTGGCCCAAGCTCTGGGGCCAACGTCCTGACTTTC
cdr3_aa: CASSLGPSSGANVLTF
clone_size: once
d_call: NA
cdr3_length: 16
v_call: TRBV5-1
j_call: TRBJ2-6

cdr3_nt: TGCGCCAGCACCCGCGGAGGAGGGTCGAGGTCCTACAATGAGCAGTTCTTC
cdr3_aa: CASTRGGGSRSYNEQFF
clone_size: NA
d_call: NA
cdr3_length: 17
v_call: TRBV5-1
j_call: TRBJ2-1